This TCR beta chain was profiled in a study of prognosis after radiotherapy for stage I lung cancer. Background on the study: Stage I lung tumors that were newly diagnosed and primary were found in around 13 patients, while about five patients had oligometastatic NSCLC after surgical resection of the primary tumor.

This clonotype was detected many times. Genomic DNA provided the template from which TCR beta CDR3 was amplified by two-round multiplex PCR. Amplification during the initial PCR round employed primers specific to each TRBV and TRBJ gene. TCRdb re-derived calls from the multiplex PCR reads in MiXCR, one entry per CDR3 protein. The table has fewer than 25,000 distinct CDR3 sequences, less than 50% seen once; the top ten hold 25% to 35%. This CDR3 spans 15 amino acids. Trimming removed 6 bases from V and 5 bases from J, with 22 bases in between. In germline, CDR1 is SQVTM, CDR2 ANQGSEA. The chain employs TRBV29-1 and TRBJ1-2; TRBD1 is a possible D gene (6 bases). This clonotype was sampled from a donor aged 50 or older with non-small cell lung cancer. Sample: PBMCs, taken before or after stereotactic body radiation therapy (not recorded which). This CDR3 reads CSVDRWEGVGYGYTF. The CDR3 DNA follows: TGCAGCGTCGACAGGTGGGAGGGTGTGGGATATGGCTACACCTTC.